A selection of T cell receptor beta chains follows, all from one sample in a study of Tregs in tolerant kidney transplant recipients. Method: immunoSEQ multiplex PCR; TCRdb's copy keeps in-frame clones and lacks some. The sample has under 300,000 clones, about 86% seen once; the top ten hold 0.55% to 0.65%. Material for sequencing was CD4+ T cells from blood. All receptors derive from a human donor in good health. The CDR3 runs from the conserved cysteine through the conserved F or W. A D gene is named only where the DNA matches it firmly. Clone size is shown for a subset of rows, as once, few, many or a class of expanded clone.

TRBV11-1	.	TRBJ2-5	.	TGTGCCAGCAGCTTAGCAGGGCGGGAGACCCAGTACTTC	CASSLAGRETQYF
TRBV7-9	.	TRBJ2-1	.	TGTGCCAGCAGCTTAGCGGGAAGCTTCGGGTACAATGAGCAGTTCTTC	CASSLAGSFGYNEQFF
TRBV6-6	.	TRBJ1-1	.	TGTGCCAGCAGTCCAAGGTCGGCGGGAGGTACTGAAGCTTTCTTT	CASSPRSAGGTEAFF
TRBV19	.	TRBJ1-2	.	TGTGCCAGCTGCAAGGCGGCGGGGTCGAGGGGCTACACCTTC	CASCKAAGSRGYTF
TRBV11-3	.	TRBJ2-7	.	TGTGCCAGCAGCCCCGAGGGGTACAGTCGGGAGCAGTACTTC	CASSPEGYSREQYF
TRBV6-5	.	TRBJ1-1	.	TGTGCCAGCAGTTACTCGGGCGGGATGAACACTGAAGCTTTCTTT	CASSYSGGMNTEAFF
TRBV6-1	TRBD2	TRBJ2-1	.	TGTGCCAGCAGTGGGACTAGCGGGAATGACAATGAGCAGTTCTTC	CASSGTSGNDNEQFF
TRBV29-1	TRBD1	TRBJ1-3	.	TGCAGCGTGGGAGACAGGGACTCTGGAAACACCATATATTTT	CSVGDRDSGNTIYF
TRBV10-2	TRBD1	TRBJ2-7	.	TGCGCCAGCAGGACCCTGACAGGGGTCTACGAGCAGTACTTC	CASRTLTGVYEQYF
TRBV5-6	TRBD1	TRBJ1-6	.	TGTGCCAGCACCGCTCTGACAGGGGGGGATTCACCCCTCCACTTT	CASTALTGGDSPLHF
TRBV5-1	TRBD1	TRBJ1-5	.	TGCGCCAGCAGCGCCGGACAGGGCGGTCAGCCCCAGCATTTT	CASSAGQGGQPQHF
TRBV19	.	TRBJ1-2	.	TGTGCCAGTAGTATTCCCCCGATGAACTATGGCTACACCTTC	CASSIPPMNYGYTF
TRBV15	.	TRBJ2-3	.	TGTGCCACCAGCAGAGGGATCCCCGGGTGGAGCACAGATACGCAGTATTTT	CATSRGIPGWSTDTQYF
TRBV6-6	.	TRBJ1-4	few	TGTGCCAGCAGTTCCCCGAGGTCGGATGAAAAACTGTTTTTT	CASSSPRSDEKLFF
TRBV7-2	.	TRBJ1-1	once	TGTGCCAGCGGAACCGGGACAATTAGGCAAGCTTTCTTT	CASGTGTIRQAFF
TRBV18	TRBD1	TRBJ1-2	.	TGTGCCAGCTCACCACGACAGGGTAGGGATGGCTACACCTTC	CASSPRQGRDGYTF
TRBV2	TRBD1	TRBJ2-1	.	TGTGCCAGCAGCGGGACAGCTTCCGAGCAGTTCTTC	CASSGTASEQFF
TRBV18	.	TRBJ2-1	.	TGTGCCAGCTCACCATGGGACCCAGGGTACAATGAGCAGTTCTTC	CASSPWDPGYNEQFF
TRBV5-4	TRBD1	TRBJ2-5	.	TGTGCCAGCAGCCCCCGACAGGGGGTTGGAGAGACCCAGTACTTC	CASSPRQGVGETQYF
TRBV5-8	TRBD1	TRBJ2-7	.	TGTGCCAGCAGCTTGGCTGGGACAGGAACCTACGAGCAGTACTTC	CASSLAGTGTYEQYF
TRBV19	TRBD2	TRBJ2-1	.	TGTGCCAGTAGTGTCACTAGCGGGATGTACCAGGACAATGAGCAGTTCTTC	CASSVTSGMYQDNEQFF
TRBV5-1	TRBD1	TRBJ2-3	.	TGCGCCAGCAGCTCAAGGGGGCCCTCGGGCCCAGATACGCAGTATTTT	CASSSRGPSGPDTQYF
TRBV2	TRBD1	TRBJ1-2	.	TGTGCCAGGGGGGGACAGGCCTATGGCTACACCTTC	CARGGQAYGYTF
TRBV2	TRBD1	TRBJ1-5	.	TGTGCCAGCAGGACAACAGGGGGAGGCAATCAGCCCCAGCATTTT	CASRTTGGGNQPQHF
TRBV5-1	TRBD2	TRBJ2-7	.	TGCGCCAGCAGCTGGAGCGGGAGGTCCGACTACGAGCAGTACTTC	CASSWSGRSDYEQYF
TRBV15	TRBD2	TRBJ2-2	.	TGTGCCACCAGCAGAACTAGCGGGGGGATCGGGGAGCTGTTTTTT	CATSRTSGGIGELFF
TRBV5-4	.	TRBJ2-7	.	TGTGCCAGCAGCTTGTACACGAGACAGGACGAGCAGTACTTC	CASSLYTRQDEQYF
TRBV5-1	.	TRBJ2-7	.	TGCGCCAGCAGCTTGATCAGGGACAAGATCTACGAGCAGTACTTC	CASSLIRDKIYEQYF
TRBV15	TRBD1	TRBJ1-2	.	TGTGCCACCAGCAGAGATCGGGGGACGAGGGGGCGGTACTATGGCTACACCTTC	CATSRDRGTRGRYYGYTF
TRBV7-2	.	TRBJ2-5	once	TGTGCCAGCAGCTTAGCTGAGGGCACCCGGACCCAGTACTTC	CASSLAEGTRTQYF
TRBV15	TRBD1	TRBJ2-7	few	TGTGCCACCAGCAGAGAAGGGGGCAGCTCCTACGAGCAGTACTTC	CATSREGGSSYEQYF
TRBV9	.	TRBJ1-3	.	TGTGCCAGCAGCGCCGTAATCTCTGGAAACACCATATATTTT	CASSAVISGNTIYF
TRBV7-6	.	TRBJ2-3	few	TGTGCCAGCAGCTTAAGTCTACAGGGAGTGGAGTATTTT	CASSLSLQGVEYF
TRBV19	TRBD2	TRBJ2-1	few	TGTGCCAGTAGCAACATAGCGGGGGGGCGGAATGAGCAGTTCTTC	CASSNIAGGRNEQFF
TRBV29-1	.	TRBJ1-5	once	TGCAGCGCCAAGGGGCAGGGCTCGGAGCCCCAGCATTTT	CSAKGQGSEPQHF
TRBV7-8	.	TRBJ2-1	.	TGTGCCAGCAGCCCCCATCTGTACAATGAGCAGTTCTTC	CASSPHLYNEQFF
TRBV9	.	TRBJ2-3	few	TGTGCCAGCAGCGTAGCGCCTAGCGCTTCAGATACGCAGTATTTT	CASSVAPSASDTQYF
TRBV19	.	TRBJ1-5	.	TGTGCCAGTAAGGGGGGGCTCGGTCAGCCCCAGCATTTT	CASKGGLGQPQHF
TRBV6-4	TRBD2	TRBJ2-2	.	TGTGCCAGCAGTGACGGTCTAGCGGGAGGGCCACGGGAAACCGGGGAGCTGTTTTTT	CASSDGLAGGPRETGELFF
TRBV7-6	TRBD2	TRBJ2-5	.	TGTGCCAGCAGCTTAGCCGGGACTAGTACCCTTCCGCGTATCTACTTC	CASSLAGTSTLPRIYF
TRBV28	.	TRBJ1-5	once	TGTGCCAGCAGACGACGGTATAGCAATCAGCCCCAGCATTTT	CASRRRYSNQPQHF
TRBV4-1	.	TRBJ2-4	.	TGCGCCAGCAGCCGCGAGTACAGTAGGGACATTCAGTACTTC	CASSREYSRDIQYF
TRBV5-1	.	TRBJ2-3	.	TGCGCCAGCAGCTTGGAAGCGGGGCAGTATTTT	CASSLEAGQYF
TRBV2	.	TRBJ1-4	.	TGTGCCAGCAGTTACGGACGCAATGAAAAACTGTTTTTT	CASSYGRNEKLFF
TRBV5-4	TRBD1	TRBJ1-1	.	TGTGCCAGCAGCCCACTTTCGGGACAGGGGGAAACTGAAGCTTTCTTT	CASSPLSGQGETEAFF
TRBV20-1	.	TRBJ2-1	.	TGCAGTGCTAGTCCATACAATGAGCAGTTCTTC	CSASPYNEQFF
TRBV12-5	.	TRBJ1-2	.	TGTGCTAGTGGCAGAGGACAGTCTTCTGGCTACACCTTC	CASGRGQSSGYTF
TRBV7-9	TRBD2	TRBJ2-7	.	TGTGCCAGCAGCTTAGAGCGAGCGGGGAACTACGAGCAGTACTTC	CASSLERAGNYEQYF
TRBV7-9	.	TRBJ2-1	once	TGTGCCAGCATCAACATAGCGGATTCCTACAATGAGCAGTTCTTC	CASINIADSYNEQFF
TRBV14	.	TRBJ2-1	.	TGTGCCAGCGGCCAAGGATTCCCCCGGTACAATGAGCAGTTCTTC	CASGQGFPRYNEQFF
TRBV5-1	TRBD1	TRBJ1-1	.	TGCGCCAGCAGCTCTACAGGGGCAAACACTGAAGCTTTCTTT	CASSSTGANTEAFF
TRBV7-9	.	TRBJ2-7	few	TGTGCCAGCAGCCCCCAGGGAGGGGGCCTCTTCTACGAGCAGTACTTC	CASSPQGGGLFYEQYF
TRBV9	.	TRBJ2-1	few	TGTGCCAGCAGCGTACAGACCGGGCGTAGCTACAATGAGCAGTTCTTC	CASSVQTGRSYNEQFF